This TCR beta chain was identified in a study of glioma-infiltrating T cells after dendritic cell vaccination (dated by TCRdb to the mid-2010s). For the wider study: The cohort comprised about 15 glioblastoma patients from Phase I and II dendritic cell vaccination trials, 9 newly diagnosed and 6 with recurrent disease. Patients received autologous tumor lysate-pulsed dendritic cell vaccination between about 2003 and 2012. The vaccine consisted of monocyte-derived dendritic cells cultured seven to eight days with IL-4 and GM-CSF, then pulsed overnight with autologous tumor lysate. Patients received three intradermal dendritic cell vaccine injections at biweekly intervals in the arm below the axilla. In glioblastoma patients vaccinated with dendritic cells, deep sequencing of TCR beta CDR3 regions served to measure the amount of tumor-infiltrating lymphocytes and to compare repertoires between tumor and blood. Survival after dendritic cell vaccination was correlated with TCR sequencing metrics such as TIL content and the overlap between tumor and blood repertoires. Broader findings and caveats from the paper: Higher estimated pretreatment TIL content predicted longer time to progression and overall survival after dendritic cell vaccination. The cohort was small and heterogeneous, with few patients having full blood and tumor sets and even fewer initial-recurrent tumor pairs. TCR clonality showed no direct relationship with survival, which suggests that a diverse polyclonal response may matter. The response model built on TCR overlap across three groups was characterized as speculative, with prospective validation still needed.

The CDR3 has 16 amino acids, counting the end cysteine and phenylalanine. Only the CDR3 portion is preserved as DNA: 48 bases, with reading frame beginning at the first base. A note on this clone: No cognate antigen has been identified for it. No base-level quality is on record; no much larger clone is a single base apart.

Using the immunoSEQ assay, TCRB CDR3 regions were amplified from 2 to 2.5 micrograms of genomic DNA, or from all available DNA when less than that was on hand. The multiplex PCR employed 60 forward primers targeting TCR V beta segments and 13 reverse primers targeting J beta segments. To estimate the number of reads per starting template, synthetic control templates were added to each sample at limiting dilution. The Illumina HiSeq System generated sequencing reads of 87 bp. As for the authors' bioinformatics: To remove PCR and sequencing errors, closely related sequences were merged with a nearest neighbor algorithm. TCR overlap was defined as the percentage of unique tumor TCR beta sequences that were also present in the same patient's peripheral blood. Held by TCRdb, this immuneACCESS table contains in-frame sequences only and omits some clones. Under half of the omission traces to an unresolved V gene where checked; the cause of the rest is unknown. The V and J calls and clone size are taken from that table; D and trimming were inferred from the DNA. A total of about 64,000 clones appear in this sample, approximately 78% of them only once. The ten largest make up 9.2% of the sample.

To be selected, patients needed enough residual fresh-frozen tumor tissue and more than two years of available survival data. An isocitrate dehydrogenase mutation was not carried by any of the glioblastoma patients, although molecular status was otherwise variable. PBMC were collected before vaccination, two weeks after the third vaccination, and at tumor progression when it occurred. Genomic DNA was extracted with the Qiagen DNeasy Blood extraction Kit. Sequenced here: blood, sampled before dendritic cell vaccination. This TCR was recovered from a human donor with glioblastoma. The rearranged chain carries TRBV21-1 and TRBJ2-7; the D call of TRBD1 is as the table states it, not checked on the DNA. TRBV21-1 is flagged as a pseudogene. The bases read TGTGCCAGCAGCAAAGAAGGTACAGGGGGCTACTACGAGCAGTACTTC. It translates to CASSKEGTGGYYEQYF.